This TCR beta chain was retrieved from a study of T cell clonality in common variable immunodeficiency. Trimming removed 6 bases from V and 7 bases from J, with 15 bases in between. The germline V gene encodes CDR1 MNHEY and CDR2 SVGEGT. This CDR3 contains 14 residues. This clone has ten or more counts. The antigen is unknown. The read gets to within 3 residues of the CDR3 end, and the germline J gene fills in the rest. Study results and caveats: CVID subjects showed higher TCRbeta clonality than healthy controls. Shared TCRbeta clones were fewer between CVID subjects than controls. In common variable immunodeficiency, TCR beta chains reportedly carried fewer deletions and N-nucleotide insertions.

Sequenced by immunoSEQ multiplex PCR; TCRdb stores in-frame clones only, minus some. This sample has roughly 70,000 clones, each found more than once. This sequence was found in a person aged 18 to 70 in good health. V usage is TRBV6-2 or TRBV6-3 and J usage is TRBJ1-4; D is perhaps TRBD1 (6 bases). Sample: peripheral blood mononuclear cells. The DNA read from the CDR3 is TGTGCCAGCAGAGCAGGGGTTCAGATTGAAAAA. Its translation: CASRAGVQIEK. The whole CDR3 protein reads CASRAGVQIEKLFF.